This T cell receptor beta chain emerged from a study of CD8+CD57+ T cells in acquired aplastic anemia. The V gene end was trimmed by 2 bases and the J gene end by 6 bases; junction bases not matched to a gene: 8. Germline assignment: CDR1 SGDLS and CDR2 YYNGEE. The CDR3 has 15 residues. Study-wide results and limits: The study identified roughly 29 CD8+ CDR3 sequences shared by patients and controls.

Concerning this clonotype itself: The antigen remains unidentified.

TCR beta VDJ and CDR3 were profiled, and genomic DNA was the template. TCRdb re-called the reads through MiXCR, storing one row per CDR3 protein. The table has roughly 180,000 distinct CDR3 sequences, roughly 64% seen once. The rearrangement joins TRBV9 to TRBJ1-3; 7 nucleotides line up with TRBD1. The sample taken for sequencing was sorted CD4+, CD8+, or CD8+CD57+ T cells (not recorded which) from PBMCs. The origin of this receptor is a human donor with severe aplastic anemia or a healthy control (not recorded which). The CDR3 nucleotides read TGTGCCAGCAGCGTGCGTAGGGACAGAGAAAACACCATATATTTT. Protein product: CASSVRRDRENTIYF.